Listed below are T cell receptor beta chains from one sample, sequenced in a study of a mutant IDH1 vaccine in newly diagnosed glioma. Their cognate antigens are unknown. Sequencing was performed with immunoSEQ multiplex PCR; in TCRdb, only in-frame clones are kept and a portion is missing. The sample lists roughly 32,000 clones; around 77% were seen once. The sample here was PBMCs, taken from a glioma patient whose treatment included an IDH1 peptide vaccine. Receptor source: a man aged 35-49 years with glioma. Some clones in this sample may be carry-over from other donors' samples. Both conserved end residues are part of each CDR3. Size is stated for part of the rows, as once, few or many counts, or as a class when the clone is expanded.

CDR3 protein,V gene,clone size,J gene
CASSEERWYRDREVNTEAFF,TRBV6-1,-,TRBJ1-1
CAWSVARESPLHF,TRBV30,-,TRBJ1-6
CASSLAAGTYGYTF,TRBV5-8,-,TRBJ1-2
CASSQGTANTEAFF,TRBV4-3,-,TRBJ1-1
CAWSVGGNQPQHF,TRBV30,-,TRBJ1-5
CASRGTGQNSSPLHF,TRBV6-1,-,TRBJ1-6
CALGGYTGNTIYF,TRBV30,-,TRBJ1-3
CASSGSAGGTDTQYF,TRBV6-4,-,TRBJ2-3
CASSGGWGNTEAFF,TRBV9,-,TRBJ1-1
CASSRDRETGELFF,TRBV5-4,-,TRBJ2-2
CASSSLSSTDTQYF,TRBV7-9,-,TRBJ2-3
CASSYSTSRDEQYF,TRBV6-5,-,TRBJ2-7
CASSLAGQLNTEAFF,TRBV7-8,-,TRBJ1-1
CASSLAQGGEQYF,TRBV5-1,-,TRBJ2-7
CAWTIERAEAFF,TRBV30,-,TRBJ1-1
CAISGDSARGYTF,TRBV10-3,-,TRBJ1-2
CASSLSGQGYQPQHF,TRBV25-1,-,TRBJ1-5
CASSDPGQGSTQYF,TRBV2,-,TRBJ2-5
CASSLTGATGELFF,TRBV5-6,-,TRBJ2-2
CAWMDERIVF,TRBV30,few,TRBJ1-1
CACTTGGTSTDTQYF,TRBV30,-,TRBJ2-3
CASSYGSGNTEAFF,TRBV5-5,-,TRBJ1-1
CASSFQQGAQDTQYF,TRBV5-5,-,TRBJ2-3
CASNILSGIGEQYF,TRBV6-5,-,TRBJ2-7